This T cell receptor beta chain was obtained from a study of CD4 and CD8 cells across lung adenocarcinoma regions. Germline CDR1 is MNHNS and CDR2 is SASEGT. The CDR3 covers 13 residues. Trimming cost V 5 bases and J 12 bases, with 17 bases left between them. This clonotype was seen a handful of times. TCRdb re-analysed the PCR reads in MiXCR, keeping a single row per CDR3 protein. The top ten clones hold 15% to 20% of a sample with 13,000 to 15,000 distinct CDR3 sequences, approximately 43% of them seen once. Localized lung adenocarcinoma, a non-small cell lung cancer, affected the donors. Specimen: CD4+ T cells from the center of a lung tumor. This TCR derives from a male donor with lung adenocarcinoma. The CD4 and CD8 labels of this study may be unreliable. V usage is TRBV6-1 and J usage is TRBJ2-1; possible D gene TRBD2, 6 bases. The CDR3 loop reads CASSMDYNYWQFF. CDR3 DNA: TGTGCCAGCAGTATGGACTATAATTATTGGCAGTTCTTC.